This TCR beta chain emerged from a study of monozygotic twins with cystic fibrosis. Study context: Library input was approximately 2.7 micrograms of fragmented DNA, with roughly 14 PCR cycles.

Assay used: immunoSEQ multiplex PCR; TCRdb lists only in-frame clones, some missing. The table lists around 29,000 clones, approximately 86% of them singletons. Study outcomes and limitations: Monozygotic CF twin pairs shared significantly more nucleotide-identical clonotypes than unrelated CF individuals did.

A remark on this clone: What it binds is not known.

The receptor comes from a girl aged 2 to 9 with cystic fibrosis. The sequenced material came from blood.

For the CDR3, the DNA is TGTGCCAGCAGCTCAACAGGGATTAGCAATCAGCCCCAGCATTTT. Protein product: CASSSTGISNQPQHF. The chain is built from TRBV5-5 and TRBJ1-5; D is possibly TRBD1 (6 bases). V was clipped by 3 bases and J by 0 bases, with 10 bases between them. Germline loops: CDR1 SGHKS, CDR2 YYEKEE (reference sequence). CDR3 length: 15 residues.